The entry below describes one T cell receptor beta chain. These data originate in a study of early T cells in non-severe SARS-CoV-2 infection. Study overall: Sequencing input comprised bulk RNA from unsorted whole blood; chain pairing was not available.

The CDR3 is made up of 12 amino acids. The germline CDR1 and CDR2 sequences are SQVTM and ANQGSEA. V shed 7 bases and J 8 bases; nucleotides not matched to a gene: 7. Individual cDNA molecules carried attached unique molecular identifiers. TCRdb re-called the 5' RACE reads through MiXCR, storing one row per CDR3 protein. Seen here are 75,000 to 100,000 distinct CDR3 sequences, around 16% observed once, and the top ten hold 0.95% to 1.5%. Sequencing was performed on whole blood. V usage is TRBV29-1 and J usage is TRBJ1-4; 7 bases line up with TRBD1. This clonotype originated in an adult who was a healthcare worker with PCR-confirmed SARS-CoV-2 infection or an uninfected control (not recorded which). CDR3 in amino acids: CSATRQGEKLFF. The DNA for the CDR3 is TGCAGCGCAACCCGACAGGGCGAAAAACTGTTTTTT.